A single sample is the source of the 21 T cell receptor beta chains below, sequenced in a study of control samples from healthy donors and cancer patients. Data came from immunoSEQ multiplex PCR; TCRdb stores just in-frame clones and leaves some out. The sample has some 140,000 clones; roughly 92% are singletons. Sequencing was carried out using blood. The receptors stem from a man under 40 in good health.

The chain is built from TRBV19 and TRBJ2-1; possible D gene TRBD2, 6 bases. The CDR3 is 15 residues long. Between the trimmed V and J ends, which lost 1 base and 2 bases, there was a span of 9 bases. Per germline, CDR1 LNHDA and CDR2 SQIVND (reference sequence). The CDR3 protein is CASSIGGTPYNEQFF. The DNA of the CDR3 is TGTGCCAGTAGTATAGGTGGGACTCCCTACAATGAGCAGTTCTTC.

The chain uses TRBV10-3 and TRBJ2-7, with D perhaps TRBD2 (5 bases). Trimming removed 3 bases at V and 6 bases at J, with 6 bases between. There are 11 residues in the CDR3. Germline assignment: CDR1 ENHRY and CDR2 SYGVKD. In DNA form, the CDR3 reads TGTGCCATCAGTGACGGACTCGAGCAGTACTTC. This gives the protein CAISDGLEQYF.

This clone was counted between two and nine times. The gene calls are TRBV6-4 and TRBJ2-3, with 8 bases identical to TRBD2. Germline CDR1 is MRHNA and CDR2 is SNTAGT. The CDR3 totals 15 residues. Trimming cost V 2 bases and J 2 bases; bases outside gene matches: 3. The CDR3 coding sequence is TGTGCCAGCAGTGACGGAGCGGGAGCCACAGATACGCAGTATTTT. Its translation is CASSDGAGATDTQYF.

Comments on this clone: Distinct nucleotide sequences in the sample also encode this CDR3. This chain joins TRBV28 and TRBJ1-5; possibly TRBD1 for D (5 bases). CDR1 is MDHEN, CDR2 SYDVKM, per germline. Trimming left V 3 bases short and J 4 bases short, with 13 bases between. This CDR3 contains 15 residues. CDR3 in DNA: TGTGCCAGCAGTTTTAGGGGACTTGGGAATCAGCCCCAGCATTTT. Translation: CASSFRGLGNQPQHF.

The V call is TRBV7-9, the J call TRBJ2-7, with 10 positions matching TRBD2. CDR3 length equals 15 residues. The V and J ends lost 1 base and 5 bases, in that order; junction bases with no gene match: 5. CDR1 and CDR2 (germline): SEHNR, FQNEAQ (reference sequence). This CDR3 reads CASSLVSAGGDEQYF. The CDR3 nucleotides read TGTGCCAGCAGCTTAGTGTCAGCGGGAGGGGACGAGCAGTACTTC. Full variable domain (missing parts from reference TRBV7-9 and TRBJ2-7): DTGVSQNPRHKITKRGQNVTFRCDPISEHNRLYWYRQTLGQGPEFLTYFQNEAQLEKSRLLSDRFSAERPKGSFSTLEIQRTEQGDSAMYLCASSLVSAGGDEQYFGPGTRLTVT.

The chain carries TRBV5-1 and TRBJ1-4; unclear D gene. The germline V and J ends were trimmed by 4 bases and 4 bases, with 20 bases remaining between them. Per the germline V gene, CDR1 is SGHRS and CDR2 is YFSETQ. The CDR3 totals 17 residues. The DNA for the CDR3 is TGCGCCAGCAGCCCAGGACGGACCCTTATCCTTAATGAAAAACTGTTTTTT. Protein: CASSPGRTLILNEKLFF.

DNA for the CDR3: TGTGCCTGGAGCCTAAACACTGAAGCTTTCTTT. This codes for CAWSLNTEAFF. The chain is built from TRBV30 and TRBJ1-1; D remains unclear. CDR1 is GTSNPN, CDR2 SVGIG, per germline (reference sequence). The V gene lost 3 bases and the J gene lost 2 bases, with 4 bases spanning the gap. CDR3 size: 11 residues.

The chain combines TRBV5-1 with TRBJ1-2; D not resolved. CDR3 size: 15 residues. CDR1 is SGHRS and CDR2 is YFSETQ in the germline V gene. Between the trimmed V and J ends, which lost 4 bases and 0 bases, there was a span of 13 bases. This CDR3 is CASSIDTVANYGYTF. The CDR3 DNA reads TGCGCCAGCAGCATCGACACGGTAGCTAACTATGGCTACACCTTC. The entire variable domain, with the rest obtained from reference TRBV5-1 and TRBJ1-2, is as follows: KAGVTQTPRYLIKTRGQQVTLSCSPISGHRSVSWYQQTPGQGLQFLFEYFSETQRNKGNFPGRFSGRQFSNSRSEMNVSTLELGDSALYLCASSIDTVANYGYTFGSGTRLTVV.

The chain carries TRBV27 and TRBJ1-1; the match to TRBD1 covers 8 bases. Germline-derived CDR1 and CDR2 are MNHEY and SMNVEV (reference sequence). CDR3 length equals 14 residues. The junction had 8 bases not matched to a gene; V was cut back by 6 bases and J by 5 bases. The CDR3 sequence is CASRETGGGTEAFF. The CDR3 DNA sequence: TGTGCCAGCAGGGAAACAGGGGGGGGTACTGAAGCTTTCTTT.

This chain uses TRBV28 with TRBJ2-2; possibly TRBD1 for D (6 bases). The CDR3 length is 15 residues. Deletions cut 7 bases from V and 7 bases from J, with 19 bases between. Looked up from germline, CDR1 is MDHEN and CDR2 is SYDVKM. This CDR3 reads CASMETGSHNGELFF. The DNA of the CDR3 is TGTGCCAGCATGGAGACAGGTTCACACAACGGGGAGCTGTTTTTT.

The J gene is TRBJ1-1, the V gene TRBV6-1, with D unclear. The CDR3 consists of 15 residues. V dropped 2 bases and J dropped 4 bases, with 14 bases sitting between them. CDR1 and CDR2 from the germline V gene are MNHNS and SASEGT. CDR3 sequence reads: CASSENPGRSTEAFF. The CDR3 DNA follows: TGTGCCAGCAGTGAAAATCCAGGACGTAGCACTGAAGCTTTCTTT.

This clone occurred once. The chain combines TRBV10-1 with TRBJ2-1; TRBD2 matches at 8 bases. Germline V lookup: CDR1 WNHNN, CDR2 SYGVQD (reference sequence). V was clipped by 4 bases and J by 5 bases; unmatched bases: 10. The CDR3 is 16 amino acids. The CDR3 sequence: CASSVLLAELNNEQFF. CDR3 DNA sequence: TGCGCCAGCAGTGTTCTACTAGCGGAACTGAACAATGAGCAGTTCTTC.

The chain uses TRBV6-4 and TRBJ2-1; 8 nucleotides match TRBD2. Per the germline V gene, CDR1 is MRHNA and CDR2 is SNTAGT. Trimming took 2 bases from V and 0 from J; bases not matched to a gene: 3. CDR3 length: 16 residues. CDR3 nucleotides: TGTGCCAGCAGTGACCTCAGCGGGAGCTCCTACAATGAGCAGTTCTTC. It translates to CASSDLSGSSYNEQFF.

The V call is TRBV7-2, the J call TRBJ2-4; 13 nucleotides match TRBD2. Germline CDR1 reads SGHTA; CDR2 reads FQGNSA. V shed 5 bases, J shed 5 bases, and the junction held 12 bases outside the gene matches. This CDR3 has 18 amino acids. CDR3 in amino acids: CASSLGLAGDVLENIQYF. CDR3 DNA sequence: TGTGCCAGCAGCCTAGGACTAGCGGGAGATGTTTTGGAAAACATTCAGTACTTC.

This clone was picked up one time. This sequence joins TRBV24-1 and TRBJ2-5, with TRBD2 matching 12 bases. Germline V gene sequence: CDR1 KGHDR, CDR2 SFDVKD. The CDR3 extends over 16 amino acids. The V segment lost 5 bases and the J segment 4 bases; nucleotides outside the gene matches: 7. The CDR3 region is CATSGGTSGLGETQYF. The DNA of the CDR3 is TGTGCCACCAGTGGCGGGACTAGCGGGTTGGGAGAGACCCAGTACTTC.

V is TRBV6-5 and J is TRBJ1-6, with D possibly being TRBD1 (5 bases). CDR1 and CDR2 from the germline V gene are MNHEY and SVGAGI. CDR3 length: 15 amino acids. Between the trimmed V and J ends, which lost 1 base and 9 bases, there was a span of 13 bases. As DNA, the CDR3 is TGTGCCAGCAGTTACTTAATTAGGGGTGGTTCACCCCTCCACTTT. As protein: CASSYLIRGGSPLHF.

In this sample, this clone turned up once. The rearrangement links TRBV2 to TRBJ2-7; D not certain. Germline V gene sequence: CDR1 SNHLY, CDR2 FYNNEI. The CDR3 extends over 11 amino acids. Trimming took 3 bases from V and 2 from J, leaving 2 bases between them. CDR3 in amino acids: CASSETYEQYF. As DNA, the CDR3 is TGTGCCAGCAGTGAGACCTACGAGCAGTACTTC. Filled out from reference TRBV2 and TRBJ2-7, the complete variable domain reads EPEVTQTPSHQVTQMGQEVILRCVPISNHLYFYWYRQILGQKVEFLVSFYNNEISEKSEIFDDQFSVERPDGSNFTLKIRSTKLEDSAMYFCASSETYEQYFGPGTRLTVT.

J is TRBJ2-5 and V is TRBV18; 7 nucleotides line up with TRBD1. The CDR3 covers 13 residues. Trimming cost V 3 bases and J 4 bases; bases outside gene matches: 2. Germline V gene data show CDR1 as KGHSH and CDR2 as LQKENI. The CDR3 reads CASSPTGPETQYF. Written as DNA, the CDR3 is TGTGCCAGCTCACCGACAGGGCCAGAGACCCAGTACTTC.

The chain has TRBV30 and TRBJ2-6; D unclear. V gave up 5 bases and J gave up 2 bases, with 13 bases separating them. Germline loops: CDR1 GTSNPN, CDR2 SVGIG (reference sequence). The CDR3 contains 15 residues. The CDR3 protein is CAWDLLEAGANVLTF. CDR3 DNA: TGTGCCTGGGACCTCCTGGAAGCTGGGGCCAACGTCCTGACTTTC.

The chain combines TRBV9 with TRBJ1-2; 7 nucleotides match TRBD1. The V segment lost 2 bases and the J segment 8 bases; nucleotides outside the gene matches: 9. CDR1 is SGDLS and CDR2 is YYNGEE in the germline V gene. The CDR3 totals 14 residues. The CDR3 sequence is CASSVTQTGYGYTF. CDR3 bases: TGTGCCAGCAGCGTTACGCAGACAGGGTACGGCTACACCTTC.

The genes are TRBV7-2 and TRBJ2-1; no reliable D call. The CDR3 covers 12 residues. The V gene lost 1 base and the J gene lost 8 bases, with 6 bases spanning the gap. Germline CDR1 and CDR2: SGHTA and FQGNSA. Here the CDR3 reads CASSLDSDEQFF. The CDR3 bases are TGTGCCAGCAGCTTAGACAGTGATGAGCAGTTCTTC.